A selection of T cell receptor beta chains follows, all from one sample in a study of tumor and adjacent non-tumor tissue in lung cancer. Via MiXCR, TCRdb re-called the multiplex PCR reads, giving one row per CDR3 protein. The sample contains more than 85,000 distinct CDR3 sequences, approximately 57% of which appear only once. Sequenced input: lung tumor tissue. All receptors derive from a man between 70 and 80 years old with non-small cell lung cancer. The CDR3 runs from the conserved cysteine through the conserved F or W. D genes are given only for firm matches. The listing skips clone size in some rows; elsewhere it reads once, few, many or a size class.

size	D	V	J	CDR3	DNA
few	TRBD2	TRBV20-1	TRBJ2-7	CSARRPSSGRAGEQYF	TGCAGTGCTAGACGCCCCTCTAGCGGGAGGGCCGGCGAGCAGTACTTC
few	TRBD2	TRBV11-2	TRBJ2-5	CASSLSTGRETRYF	TGTGCCAGCAGCTTAAGTACGGGGAGGGAGACCCGGTACTTC
many	TRBD1	TRBV5-5	TRBJ2-2	CASIQGLGTGELFF	TGTGCCAGCATACAGGGGTTAGGCACCGGGGAGCTGTTTTTT
.	TRBD1	TRBV28	TRBJ2-6	CAGSLHGAGGVSGANVLTF	TGTGCCGGCAGTTTACATGGGGCAGGGGGCGTCTCTGGGGCCAATGTCCTGACTTTC
.	TRBD1	TRBV10-3	TRBJ1-5	CAIMQGTGGHWGNQSQHF	TGTGCCATCATGCAGGGGACAGGGGGCCATTGGGGCAATCAGTCCCAGCATTTT
once	.	TRBV6-5	TRBJ2-7	CASSYSTTGGFYKQYF	TGTGCGAGCAGTTACTCGACGACAGGAGGCTTCTACAAGCAGTACTTC
many	.	TRBV20-1	TRBJ1-1	CSARVNTEAFF	TGCAGTGCAAGAGTGAACACTGAAGCTTTCTTT
.	.	TRBV6-2/TRBV6-3	TRBJ2-5	CASSYLTSREAQYF	TGTGCCAGCAGTTACCTAACATCAAGGGAGGCCCAGTACTTC
.	TRBD2	TRBV11-2	TRBJ2-7	CVSSILAGGYEQCF	TGTGTCAGCAGCATCTTAGCGGGAGGCTACGAGCAGTGCTTC
.	TRBD2	TRBV28	TRBJ2-7	CASKIAGYEQYF	TGTGCCAGTAAGATAGCGGGCTACGAGCAGTACTTC
many	TRBD1	TRBV10-2	TRBJ1-6	CASDPEPGQIDSPLHF	TGCGCCAGCGACCCCGAGCCGGGACAGATAGATTCACCCCTCCACTTT
.	TRBD1	TRBV28	TRBJ2-3	CANSSRQGNTQYF	TGTGCCAACAGTTCAAGACAGGGCAATACGCAGTATTTT
once	.	TRBV11-3	TRBJ2-1	CASSLLTVVNNEQLF	TGTGCCAGCAGCCTTCTAACGGTGGTTAACAATGAGCAGCTCTTC
.	.	TRBV13	TRBJ1-1	CAIRIQVEAFF	TGTGCCATTAGAATCCAGGTAGAAGCTTTCTTT
many	TRBD1	TRBV6-5	TRBJ2-7	CASSYDRGSYEQYF	TGTGCCAGCAGTTACGACAGGGGCTCCTACGAGCAGTACTTC
many	TRBD2	TRBV6-5	TRBJ2-5	CASSYSTSGGLETQYF	TGTGCCAGCAGTTACTCGACTAGCGGGGGTCTCGAGACCCAGTACTTC
.	TRBD2	TRBV6-1	TRBJ2-3	CANLLSGGAYTQYF	TGTGCCAACCTCTTGAGCGGGGGGGCATATACGCAGTATTTT
.	.	TRBV15	TRBJ1-4	CATSRDRDINEKLFF	TGTGCCACCAGCAGAGATAGGGATATTAATGAAAAACTGTTTTTT
.	.	TRBV4-1	TRBJ2-5	CASGQDIAAEAQYF	TGCGCCAGCGGCCAAGATATAGCGGCGGAGGCCCAGTACTTC
many	.	TRBV7-3	TRBJ2-1	CASSLTGYNEQFF	TGTGCCAGCAGCTTAACGGGGTACAATGAGCAGTTCTTC
.	.	TRBV20-1	TRBJ2-5	CIARNSRVETQYF	TGCATTGCTAGAAACAGCAGGGTAGAGACCCAGTACTTC
many	TRBD1	TRBV28	TRBJ1-2	CASSRDRVSGYTF	TGTGCCAGCAGCCGGGACAGGGTTAGTGGCTACACCTTC
many	.	TRBV7-9	TRBJ1-6	CASSYLDIWGSYNSPLHF	TGTGCCAGCAGCTACTTAGATATTTGGGGCTCCTATAATTCACCCCTCCACTTT
.	.	TRBV18	TRBJ1-1	CASSVIMNTEAFF	TGTGCCAGCTCAGTTATAATGAACACTGAAGCTTTCTTT
.	.	TRBV6-5	TRBJ2-6	CASSYLADSGSNVLTF	TGTGCCAGCAGTTACCTGGCGGACTCTGGGTCCAACGTACTGACTTTC
.	TRBD1	TRBV29-1	TRBJ1-1	CSVGRGQDTEAFF	TGCAGCGTTGGCAGGGGGCAGGACACTGAAGCTTTCTTT
.	.	TRBV29-1	TRBJ2-7	CSVAAVGEQYF	TGTAGCGTTGCTGCGGTGGGCGAGCAGTACTTC
many	TRBD1	TRBV5-1	TRBJ2-7	CASSRGTGGLYEQYF	TGCGCCAGCAGCAGAGGGACAGGGGGCCTCTACGAGCAGTACTTC
.	.	TRBV11-2	TRBJ2-3	CAGGAGQGLATTQYF	TGTGCCGGCGGCGCTGGTCAGGGTTTAGCAACTACGCAGTATTTT
.	.	TRBV28	TRBJ1-1	CASSSQSQYRTEAFF	TGTGCCAGCAGTTCCCAATCACAATACAGGACTGAAGCTTTCTTT
.	.	TRBV5-1	TRBJ2-1	CASSLSRGRGDEQFF	TGCGCCAGCAGCTTGAGTCGGGGCAGGGGGGATGAGCAGTTCTTC
.	.	TRBV28	TRBJ1-5	CASRDAQLQPHHF	TGTGCCAGCAGGGACGCCCAATTGCAGCCCCACCATTTT
.	.	TRBV12-3/TRBV12-4	TRBJ2-7	CARNPTYYEQYF	TGTGCCAGGAACCCTACATACTACGAGCAGTACTTC
once	.	TRBV29-1	TRBJ2-5	CSIEPGVEETQYF	TGCAGCATTGAGCCTGGGGTGGAAGAGACCCAGTACTTC
.	.	TRBV11-2	TRBJ2-3	CASSSGATTWSDTQYF	TGTGCCAGCAGCTCCGGGGCTACCACTTGGTCAGATACGCAGTATTTC
.	.	TRBV12-3/TRBV12-4	TRBJ2-1	CASRGTGSFYNEQLF	TGTGCCAGCAGGGGAACGGGGTCATTCTACAATGAGCAGCTCTTC
many	.	TRBV5-4	TRBJ2-7	CASSPDWGVYEQYF	TGTGCCAGCAGCCCGGACTGGGGAGTCTACGAGCAGTACTTC
.	TRBD1	TRBV6-1	TRBJ2-3	CANSYRQGKGTDTQYF	TGTGCCAACAGTTACCGACAGGGAAAAGGCACAGATACGCAATATTTT
many	.	TRBV29-1	TRBJ2-7	CSVEDSSTAQYF	TGCAGCGTTGAAGACTCCTCGACAGCCCAGTACTTC
many	.	TRBV4-1	TRBJ2-5	CTSSHGVGETQYF	TGCACCAGCAGCCACGGCGTAGGGGAGACCCAGTACTTC
many	.	TRBV10-1	TRBJ1-5	CASSEQVNQPQHF	TGCGCCAGCAGTGAACAGGTCAATCAGCCCCAGCATTTT
.	.	TRBV20-1	TRBJ2-1	CNARAGVNPNEQFF	TGCAATGCTAGGGCAGGGGTAAACCCTAATGAGCAGTTCTTC
.	TRBD1	TRBV12-3/TRBV12-4	TRBJ2-7	CASREWTGLTYERYF	TGTGCCAGCAGAGAATGGACAGGGCTTACCTACGAGCGGTACTTC
.	.	TRBV7-3	TRBJ2-1	CASRSKGVSSYNEQFF	TGTGCCAGCAGATCCAAGGGGGTAAGCTCCTACAATGAGCAGTTCTTC
.	.	TRBV11-1	TRBJ2-3	CAISVPGGDTQYF	TGTGCCATCAGCGTCCCTGGGGGAGATACGCAATATTTT
.	.	TRBV11-1	TRBJ2-7	CASSSPGSDSSYEQYF	TGTGCCAGCAGCTCCCCTGGGAGCGATAGCTCCTACGAGCAATACTTC
.	.	TRBV24-1	TRBJ2-6	CATSEPAGTSGANVLTF	TGTGCCACCAGTGAACCGGCAGGGACCTCTGGGGCCAACGTCCTGACTTTC
.	.	TRBV11-1	TRBJ2-7	CGSSLVYQGLSHEQYF	TGTGGCAGCAGCTTAGTCTACCAAGGGCTAAGCCACGAGCAGTACTTC
.	TRBD2	TRBV11-2	TRBJ2-7	CASTFERGPYEQHF	TGTGCCAGCACCTTCGAGCGGGGGCCCTACGAGCAGCACTTC
.	TRBD2	TRBV5-4	TRBJ2-6	CASNRGGHRTGANVLTF	TGTGCCAGCAACCGGGGGGGACATCGAACTGGGGCCAACGTCCTGACTTTC
.	.	TRBV29-1	TRBJ2-1	CSSRTFADEQFF	TGCAGCTCTCGGACTTTTGCCGATGAGCAGTTCTTC
.	.	TRBV7-8	TRBJ1-1	CASSNFRGRTEAFF	TGTGCCAGCAGCAACTTCCGGGGGAGGACTGAAGCTTTCTTT
once	TRBD2	TRBV11-2	TRBJ2-3	CASSLDMVTSTDMQYF	TGTGCCAGCAGCTTAGACATGGTGACTAGCACAGATATGCAGTATTTT